Listed below are T cell receptor beta chains from one sample, sequenced in a study of T-cell memory formation after mild COVID-19. TCRdb fed the 5' RACE reads into MiXCR, producing one record per CDR3 protein. The sample has just over 350,000 distinct CDR3 sequences, under 15% seen once. The sample taken for sequencing was PBMCs or a T cell subset sorted from them (not recorded which). These receptors originate from a young man who had mild COVID-19 (a few samples of this study predate the infection). Cell type and time point are not known. CDR3s include the opening cysteine and the closing phenylalanine or tryptophan. Each record gives: D gene, V gene, clone size, J gene, CDR3 protein, CDR3 DNA. The D gene is left open where the match is weak. Where a row states a size, it is once, few, many or the class of an expanded clone; other rows omit it.

TRBD1,TRBV2,NA,TRBJ1-6,CASGDRGNSPLHF,TGTGCCAGTGGGGACAGGGGAAATTCACCCCTCCACTTT
NA,TRBV6-4,NA,TRBJ2-5,CASSDAVAEQETQYF,TGTGCCAGCAGTGACGCAGTAGCGGAACAAGAGACCCAGTACTTC
TRBD1,TRBV4-3,once,TRBJ1-1,CASSQRTGRTEAFF,TGCGCCAGCAGCCAAAGGACAGGGCGAACTGAAGCTTTCTTT
TRBD2,TRBV7-2,NA,TRBJ2-5,CASSLGVAGGGETQYF,TGTGCCAGCAGCTTAGGAGTAGCTGGGGGGGGAGAGACCCAGTACTTC
TRBD2,TRBV6-1,NA,TRBJ2-1,CASSEAGYRRGGSYNEQFF,TGTGCCAGCAGTGAAGCGGGTTATCGCCGGGGGGGCTCCTACAATGAGCAGTTCTTC
NA,TRBV28,few,TRBJ1-5,CASSFHTSSNSNQPQHF,TGTGCCAGCAGTTTTCACACTTCATCGAATAGCAATCAGCCCCAGCATTTT
NA,TRBV6-5,NA,TRBJ2-6,CATSAGPGANVLTF,TGTGCCACCAGTGCGGGCCCTGGGGCCAACGTCCTGACTTTC
TRBD1,TRBV4-3,NA,TRBJ2-3,CASSQAKQGGPSTDTQYF,TGCGCCAGCAGCCAAGCAAAACAGGGGGGCCCTAGCACAGATACGCAGTATTTT
TRBD1,TRBV10-3,NA,TRBJ2-2,CAIPGQLNTGELFF,TGTGCCATCCCGGGACAGTTGAACACCGGGGAGCTGTTTTTT
TRBD2,TRBV7-2,NA,TRBJ2-3,CASSLRPLAVADTQYF,TGTGCCAGCAGCTTACGACCGCTAGCGGTGGCGGATACGCAGTATTTT
NA,TRBV7-8,NA,TRBJ2-5,CASSLISGGKTQYF,TGTGCCAGCAGCCTCATATCTGGGGGAAAGACCCAGTACTTC
TRBD2,TRBV5-1,NA,TRBJ2-1,CASSFATSGGAHEQFF,TGCGCCAGCAGCTTTGCGACTAGCGGGGGGGCCCATGAGCAGTTCTTC
NA,TRBV3-1,few,TRBJ2-1,CASTSNRGVRTREQFF,TGTGCCAGCACCTCTAACCGAGGGGTTCGGACTCGTGAGCAGTTCTTC
TRBD1,TRBV3-1,NA,TRBJ1-4,CASSEPGQGGEKLFF,TGTGCCAGCAGCGAACCGGGACAGGGGGGTGAAAAACTGTTTTTT
NA,TRBV20-1,NA,TRBJ2-4,CSARGWEGASGKNIQYF,TGCAGTGCCAGGGGGTGGGAGGGGGCTAGTGGCAAAAACATTCAGTACTTC
NA,TRBV6-5,few,TRBJ1-1,CASSANPQAAGTEAFF,TGTGCCAGCAGTGCAAATCCGCAGGCGGCGGGAACTGAAGCTTTCTTT
NA,TRBV5-6,few,TRBJ1-1,CASSLIPMNTEAFF,TGTGCCAGCAGCTTGATCCCAATGAACACTGAAGCTTTCTTT
TRBD1,TRBV25-1,NA,TRBJ1-6,CASSDGQGVGNSPLHF,TGTGCCAGCAGTGACGGACAGGGGGTAGGGAATTCACCCCTCCACTTT
NA,TRBV12-3/TRBV12-4,NA,TRBJ1-5,CASSPRGDQPQHF,TGTGCCAGCAGTCCCCGGGGCGATCAGCCCCAGCATTTT
NA,TRBV6-6,few,TRBJ1-5,CASSHSGPDNNQPQHF,TGTGCCAGCAGCCACTCCGGGCCGGACAACAATCAGCCCCAGCATTTT
NA,TRBV28,few,TRBJ1-2,CASSLEGFRGYTF,TGTGCCAGCAGTTTGGAGGGCTTTCGGGGCTACACCTTC
TRBD2,TRBV3-1,NA,TRBJ2-2,CASSQDAGTRGTGELFF,TGTGCCAGCAGCCAAGATGCCGGGACTAGGGGGACCGGGGAGCTGTTTTTT
NA,TRBV7-9,NA,TRBJ1-1,CASSTRQFEAFF,TGTGCCAGCAGCACCCGACAGTTTGAAGCTTTCTTT
TRBD2,TRBV10-3,NA,TRBJ2-7,CAIRGTSGAYEQYF,TGTGCCATCAGAGGGACTAGCGGGGCCTACGAGCAGTACTTC
TRBD1,TRBV7-2,few,TRBJ1-5,CASSFAGTGGSWYQPQHF,TGTGCCAGCAGCTTTGCAGGGACAGGGGGATCTTGGTATCAGCCCCAGCATTTT
NA,TRBV5-1,many,TRBJ1-1,CASHGLGLNTEAFF,TGCGCCAGCCACGGATTAGGATTGAACACTGAAGCTTTCTTT
TRBD1,TRBV7-9,many,TRBJ2-7,CASSPGGHFYEQYF,TGTGCCAGCAGCCCAGGGGGACACTTCTACGAGCAGTACTTC
NA,TRBV7-2,few,TRBJ2-5,CASSFELVGTQYF,TGTGCCAGCAGCTTCGAACTAGTGGGGACCCAGTACTTC
NA,TRBV7-3,NA,TRBJ2-1,CASSLNGRNYNEQFF,TGTGCCAGCAGCTTAAACGGCAGAAACTACAATGAGCAGTTCTTC
TRBD2,TRBV4-2,many,TRBJ2-1,CASSQDPHRTSGGWDEQFF,TGTGCCAGCAGCCAAGACCCGCACAGGACTAGCGGGGGTTGGGATGAGCAGTTCTTC
TRBD1,TRBV20-1,NA,TRBJ1-2,CSARVRDRVSYGYTF,TGCAGTGCTAGAGTCCGGGACAGGGTGAGCTATGGCTACACCTTC
TRBD1,TRBV7-6,NA,TRBJ1-1,CASSLAGRGEAEAFF,TGTGCCAGCAGCTTAGCGGGCAGGGGGGAGGCTGAAGCTTTCTTT
NA,TRBV4-1,NA,TRBJ2-3,CASSQEGRPTDTQYF,TGCGCCAGCAGCCAAGAAGGGCGGCCCACAGATACGCAGTATTTT
NA,TRBV7-9,few,TRBJ2-7,CASSTDGSYEQYF,TGTGCCAGCAGCACCGACGGCTCCTACGAGCAGTACTTC
TRBD1,TRBV4-1,few,TRBJ1-2,CASSQEPGQGSYGYTF,TGCGCCAGCAGCCAAGAACCGGGACAGGGATCTTATGGCTACACCTTC
TRBD1,TRBV16,few,TRBJ1-4,CASSLLGQKNEKLFF,TGTGCCAGCAGCCTCCTGGGACAGAAAAATGAAAAACTGTTTTTT
NA,TRBV7-2,few,TRBJ2-2,CASSQGPSNTGELFF,TGTGCCAGCAGCCAGGGACCGTCGAACACCGGGGAGCTGTTTTTT
NA,TRBV6-5,NA,TRBJ2-5,CASSSGGTATETQYF,TGTGCCAGCAGTTCCGGGGGCACGGCTACAGAGACCCAGTACTTC